This entry concerns a single T cell receptor beta chain. Its antigen is unknown. Distinct nucleotide sequences in the sample also encode this CDR3. This entry comes from a study of CD8+ T cells in alopecia areata. Study-level background: Treated patients swallowed 5 to 10 mg of oral tofacitinib twice daily. Percentage of affected scalp area was the basis on which treated patients' severity was scored.

Regarding treatment: oral pan-JAK inhibitor, 5-10 mg twice daily. cDNA prepared by RNA extraction and subsequent reverse transcription served as the template for sequencing. The assay was immunoSEQ multiplex PCR, and TCRdb's table has in-frame clones only and misses some. The sample lists roughly 200,000 clones, 50% to 60% occurring once. The CDR3 loop spans 13 amino acids. Trimming took off 4 bases at V and 1 base at J, with 8 bases between the two ends. CDR1 and CDR2 from the germline V gene are SQVTM and ANQGSEA. Broader study findings: Sequencing of scalp tissue also captures the resident alphabeta T cells of normal skin.

J is TRBJ2-1 and V is TRBV29-1; weak D call: TRBD1 (6 bases). The clonotype originates from a human donor with alopecia areata. Material: CD4+ T cells sorted from blood, obtained at week 4, from a patient treated with tofacitinib. CDR3 region: CSVGRGSYNEQFF. CDR3 DNA: TGCAGCGTTGGCAGGGGATCCTACAATGAGCAGTTCTTC.